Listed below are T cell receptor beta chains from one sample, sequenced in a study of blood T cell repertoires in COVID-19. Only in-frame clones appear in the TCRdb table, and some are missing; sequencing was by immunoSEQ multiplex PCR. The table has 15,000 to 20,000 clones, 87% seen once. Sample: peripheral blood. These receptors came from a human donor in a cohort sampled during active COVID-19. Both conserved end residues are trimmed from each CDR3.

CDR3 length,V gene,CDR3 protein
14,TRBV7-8,ASSLTGRQGPNIQY
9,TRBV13,ASSRGETQY
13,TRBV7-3,ASSLGQAGTGELF
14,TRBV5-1,ASSRTSSGVHYEQY
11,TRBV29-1,SVGEGRTDTQY
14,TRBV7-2,ASSLAQTSQLRTQY
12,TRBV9,ASSDGRGSNTIY
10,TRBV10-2,ASSPSDYEQY
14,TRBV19,ASSPGDRGFNEKLF
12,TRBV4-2,ASSQVRQPLEAF
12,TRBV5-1,ASSLGDIFGEQF
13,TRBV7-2,ASSLRGTSVETQY
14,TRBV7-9,ASSHGQGGYQETQY